Below are 3 T cell receptor beta chains sequenced from a single sample in a study of T cells in Graves' hyperthyroidism and ophthalmopathy. Amplification yielded TCR beta CDR3 regions, with RNA transcripts as the source. When the TCR CDR3 underwent first-round RT-PCR, the HTBI primer set was used. One entry per CDR3 protein results from TCRdb running MiXCR on the multiplex PCR reads. This table has around 610,000 distinct CDR3 sequences, approximately 15% appearing once. The source material was blood. The source is a middle-aged woman with Graves' ophthalmopathy.

This clonotype was detected a few times. A read error may be the cause here, since a much bigger clone is one base away. V gene TRBV28 combines with J gene TRBJ1-2; D possibly corresponds to TRBD1 (5 bases). The CDR3 covers 13 residues. Trimming took off 6 bases at V and 9 bases at J, with 17 bases between the two ends. Germline CDR1 is MDHEN and CDR2 is SYDVKM. CDR3 residues: CASSVGGLGSYTF. The CDR3 DNA sequence: TGTGCCAGCAGCGTCGGGGGATTGGGCAGCTACACCTTC.

This clonotype has ten or more counts. The chain uses TRBV20-1 and TRBJ2-2; TRBD2 matches at 8 bases. CDR1 is DFQATT, CDR2 SNEGSKA, per germline (reference sequence). Losses at the gene ends were 1 base for V and 1 base for J; bases not matched to a gene: 11. This CDR3 has 18 amino acids. Here the CDR3 DNA reads TGCAGTGCTAGAGCCCCCGAGGCGCGGGAGGTGAACACCGGGGAGCTGTTTTTT. Its protein product is CSARAPEAREVNTGELFF.

The J gene is TRBJ2-2, the V gene TRBV7-8; 7 nucleotides agree with TRBD2. This CDR3 is 14 amino acids long. Losses at the gene ends were 6 bases for V and 7 bases for J; bases not matched to a gene: 8. Germline CDR1 SGHVS, CDR2 FQNEAQ. CDR3 DNA: TGTGCCAGCAGTCAGCGAGGGGAGGGCGGGGAGCTGTTTTTT. This gives the protein CASSQRGEGGELFF.